This T cell receptor (beta chain) originates from a study of blood T cell repertoires in COVID-19. Clones were sequenced by immunoSEQ multiplex PCR, and TCRdb holds only the in-frame ones, with some missing. The sample shows roughly 300,000 clones, roughly 86% of them seen only once. The V end was cut by 5 bases, the J end by 6 bases, with 27 bases between. Germline V gene data show CDR1 as PRHDT and CDR2 as FYEKMQ (reference sequence). This CDR3 comprises 18 residues. Either two negative PCRs, clearance, or symptom resolution qualified Cohort 3 donors as recovered. The sample consisted of PBMCs or T cells enriched from blood (not recorded which). The chain recombines TRBV13 with TRBJ2-3, with D possibly TRBD1 on 7 matching bases. This receptor was identified in a woman in her 30s who had recovered from COVID-19. The CDR3 nucleotides read TGTGCCAGCAGCCGACCGCGGGAAAGACAGGGTACAGCCGATACGCAGTATTTT. Translation gives CASSRPRERQGTADTQYF.